The 19 T cell receptor beta chains presented below share a single source sample, sequenced in a study of T cells after yellow fever vaccination. Via MiXCR, TCRdb re-called the 5' RACE reads, giving one row per CDR3 protein. Altogether about 150,000 distinct CDR3 sequences are present, approximately 6.2% being singletons, with the ten largest covering less than 3%. Sequencing used CD4+ T cells sorted from PBMCs, obtained on the day of the first yellow fever vaccination. These receptors all stem from a man aged 18-30 years who received the YFV17D yellow fever vaccine.

This chain joins TRBV6-2 or TRBV6-3 and TRBJ2-3; 7 bases fit TRBD1. Germline V gives CDR1 MNHEY, CDR2 SVGEGT. V lost 2 bases and J lost 3; bases outside the gene matches: 5. There are 15 residues in the CDR3. The CDR3 protein is CASSYGDRDTDTQYF. DNA of the CDR3: TGTGCCAGCAGTTACGGAGACAGGGATACAGATACGCAGTATTTT.

The chain links TRBV5-1 to TRBJ2-2; D is uncertain. This CDR3 spans 15 amino acids. The V end lost 3 bases, the J end lost 5 bases, and 14 bases lay between the germline ends. The germline V gene has CDR1 SGHRS and CDR2 YFSETQ. CDR3 loop: CASSWTSAETGELFF. The CDR3, as DNA: TGCGCCAGCAGCTGGACCTCGGCGGAGACCGGGGAGCTGTTTTTT.

On this clonotype itself: This may be a read error: a much more frequent sequence differs by one nucleotide. The chain has TRBV5-1 and TRBJ2-2; 11 bases are a match to TRBD2. CDR3 length equals 16 residues. CDR1 is SGHRS, CDR2 YFSETQ, per germline. The CDR3 sequence is CASSLLAGANTGELVF. The CDR3 nucleotides read TGCGCCAGCAGCTTACTAGCGGGGGCGAACACCGGGGAGCTGGTTTTT.

J is TRBJ1-4 and V is TRBV27; 10 nucleotides align to TRBD1. Germline V gene sequence: CDR1 MNHEY, CDR2 SMNVEV (reference sequence). The CDR3 is 13 residues long. V shed 8 bases and J 8 bases; nucleotides not matched to a gene: 5. The CDR3 sequence: CASRQGASEKLFF. CDR3 DNA sequence: TGTGCCAGCCGACAGGGGGCCTCCGAAAAACTGTTTTTT. The full variable domain, its missing parts supplied by reference TRBV27 and TRBJ1-4, is EAQVTQNPRYLITVTGKKLTVTCSQNMNHEYMSWYRQDPGLGLRQIYYSMNVEVTDKGDVPEGYKVSRKEKRNFPLILESPSPNQTSLYFCASRQGASEKLFFGSGTQLSVL.

This clonotype occurred many times. The rearrangement joins TRBV20-1 to TRBJ1-2; the D gene is possibly TRBD1 (5 bases). CDR3 length: 15 residues. Trimming removed 5 bases from V and 1 base from J, with 17 bases in between. The V gene's germline CDR1 is DFQATT and CDR2 SNEGSKA (reference sequence). CDR3 region: CSAAASGMGNYGYTF. In DNA, the CDR3 is TGCAGTGCTGCGGCATCAGGGATGGGTAACTATGGCTACACCTTC.

This clonotype showed up just a few times. The J gene is TRBJ2-7, the V gene TRBV7-9; 9 bases line up with TRBD2. Germline CDR1 is SEHNR and CDR2 is FQNEAQ (reference sequence). CDR3 size: 16 residues. The V gene end was trimmed by 5 bases and the J gene end by 0 bases; junction bases not matched to a gene: 8. The CDR3 sequence is CASSAGGRSDSYEQYV. The CDR3 bases are TGTGCCAGCAGCGCGGGGGGGCGAAGCGACTCCTACGAGCAGTACGTC.

In this sample, this clonotype turned up a few times. The chain uses TRBV7-2 and TRBJ2-5; D call uncertain. CDR1 is SGHTA and CDR2 is FQGNSA in the germline V gene. This CDR3 spans 12 amino acids. V shed 5 bases and J shed 4 bases, with 8 bases lying between them. DNA for the CDR3: TGTGCCAGCAGCCCTGCGATAGAGACCCAGTACTTC. Protein product: CASSPAIETQYF.

The genes are TRBV6-5 and TRBJ1-2, with 8 bases lining up with TRBD1. The CDR3 is made up of 13 amino acids. Germline assignment: CDR1 MNHEY and CDR2 SVGAGI. Germline trimming cut 5 bases from V and 7 bases from J; bases unmatched to any gene: 6. The CDR3 nucleotides read TGTGCCAGCAGTAACCAGGGGGCGGGTGGCTACACCTTC. Its translation: CASSNQGAGGYTF.

This chain links TRBV4-2 with TRBJ2-2; D may be TRBD1 or TRBD2 (5 bases each). V lost 4 bases to trimming and J lost 8 bases, with 14 bases between them. CDR3 length: 14 amino acids. Germline CDR1 reads LGHNA; CDR2 reads YNFKEQ. CDR3 sequence reads: CASSPRDPAGELFF. The CDR3, as DNA: TGTGCCAGCAGCCCCCGGGACCCCGCGGGGGAGCTGTTTTTT.

This clonotype has only a few counts. J is TRBJ1-2 and V is TRBV20-1; 8 positions agree with TRBD1. This CDR3 is 14 amino acids long. Per the germline V gene, CDR1 is DFQATT and CDR2 is SNEGSKA (reference sequence). DNA of the CDR3: TGCAGCTACTTACAGGGGGGCACTAACTATGGCTACACCTTC. Translating it yields CSYLQGGTNYGYTF.

This clonotype was found a few times. This sequence joins TRBV7-2 and TRBJ1-5, with D uncertain. Trimming pared 2 bases from V and 5 bases from J, leaving 4 bases between. The V gene's germline CDR1 is SGHTA and CDR2 FQGNSA. The CDR3 has 12 amino acids. In DNA form, the CDR3 reads TGTGCCAGCAGCTTACCCTATCAGCCCCAGCATTTT. Its translation is CASSLPYQPQHF.

The chain employs TRBV25-1 and TRBJ2-1, with a possible D match to TRBD2 (5 bases). Germline V gene sequence: CDR1 MGHDK, CDR2 SYGVNS. CDR3 length: 14 residues. Between the trimmed V and J ends, which lost 4 bases and 0 bases, there was a span of 7 bases. For the CDR3, the DNA is TGTGCCAGCAGTGCGGACTTCTCCTACAATGAGCAGTTCTTC. It yields the protein CASSADFSYNEQFF.

This clonotype was detected many times. This chain joins TRBV12-3 or TRBV12-4 and TRBJ2-2, with 7 bases identical to TRBD1. Trimming removed 6 bases from V and 2 bases from J; junction bases left unmatched: 9. The CDR3 covers 16 residues. The CDR3 reads CASSSARDRNTGELFF. In DNA form, the CDR3 reads TGTGCCAGCAGCTCCGCCAGGGACAGAAACACCGGGGAGCTGTTTTTT.

This clonotype was observed many times. V gene TRBV4-1 combines with J gene TRBJ2-1; D uncertain. The length of the CDR3 is 16 residues. Germline V gene lookup returns CDR1 MGHRA and CDR2 YSYEKL. With 0 bases removed from V and 1 base from J, the gap between germline ends came to 10 bases. This CDR3 is CASSQEFTSSYNEQFF. The DNA for the CDR3 is TGCGCCAGCAGCCAAGAATTTACCAGTTCCTACAATGAGCAGTTCTTC.

The count of this clonotype is one. V is TRBV12-3 or TRBV12-4 and J is TRBJ1-5, with D unresolved. Trimming removed 1 base from V and 2 bases from J, with 9 bases in between. The length of the CDR3 is 15 residues. This CDR3 reads CASSLGAPGNQPQHF. The CDR3 DNA is TGTGCCAGCAGTTTAGGAGCCCCGGGCAATCAGCCCCAGCATTTT.

This clonotype has at least ten counts. The gene calls are TRBV9 and TRBJ2-5, with 11 bases that match TRBD2. This CDR3 has 16 residues. CDR1 and CDR2 from the germline V gene are SGDLS and YYNGEE. V was pared by 2 bases and J by 1 base, with 4 bases of the junction left unmatched. This chain's CDR3 is CASSVTSGGSQETQYF. In DNA, the CDR3 is TGTGCCAGCAGCGTTACTAGCGGGGGATCCCAAGAGACCCAGTACTTC.

A few counts support this clonotype. V usage is TRBV19 and J usage is TRBJ2-2; 8 bases map to TRBD1. Germline values: CDR1 LNHDA, CDR2 SQIVND (reference sequence). V trimming: 9 bases; J trimming: 7 bases; junction bases outside the gene matches: 10. The CDR3 contains 14 residues. CDR3 residues: CASHSGGKGGELFF. The CDR3 bases are TGTGCCAGCCACTCAGGGGGCAAGGGCGGGGAGCTGTTTTTT.

About this clonotype itself: Given a much more abundant clone one base away, this may be a read error. J is TRBJ2-1 and V is TRBV5-5; D is perhaps TRBD2 (6 bases). V lost 4 bases and J 9 bases, leaving 14 bases between the germline ends. Germline V lookup: CDR1 SGHKS, CDR2 YYEKEE (reference sequence). The CDR3 is 13 amino acids. The CDR3 region is CASSLLPAGEQFF. The CDR3 DNA reads as TGTGCCAGCAGCCTCTTACCAGCGGGTGAGCAGTTCTTC. Complete variable domain (other parts from reference TRBV5-5 and TRBJ2-1): DAGVTQSPTHLIKTRGQQVTLRCSPISGHKSVSWYQQVLGQGPQFIFQYYEKEERGRGNFPDRFSARQFPNYSSELNVNALLLGDSALYLCASSLLPAGEQFFGPGTRLTVL.

At least ten counts were recorded for this clonotype. This chain links TRBV5-1 with TRBJ2-5; 7 bases match TRBD2. V lost 4 bases to trimming and J lost 2 bases; unmatched junction nucleotides: 11. CDR1 is SGHRS, CDR2 YFSETQ, per germline. The CDR3 covers 16 residues. CDR3 DNA sequence: TGCGCCAGCAGCCCGAAGACTAGCATGGGGCAAGAGACCCAGTACTTC. It is translated as CASSPKTSMGQETQYF.